These 18 T cell receptor beta chains were sequenced from one sample in a study of beta chain features in type 1 diabetes (dated by TCRdb to the late 2010s). The library was produced with the immunoSEQ multiplex PCR assay. All of the isolated RNA was reverse transcribed with the High Capacity cDNA Reverse Transcription Kit, so expressed TCRB transcripts were sequenced. Entries here come from immuneACCESS through TCRdb and include only in-frame sequences with V and J called. Some clones fail to appear in such tables; in the studies checked, an unresolved V gene covers under half of the shortfall, and the cause of the remainder is unknown. This sample lists 350,000 or so clones; about 20% were detected once. Together, the top ten hold 0.035% to 0.05% of the sample. Sequencing was carried out using naive CD4+ T cells from blood. Per the publication, the cell subset or site label means: true naive CD4+ T cells. The receptor source for this set is a woman aged 18-29 years in good health.

This clone has more than one count but fewer than ten. The chain employs TRBV11-2 and TRBJ2-1; 16 nucleotides line up with TRBD2. Germline assignment: CDR1 SGHAT and CDR2 FQNNGV. Trimming took 1 base from V and 9 from J; bases not matched to a gene: 3. This CDR3 region has 16 residues. The CDR3: CASSLGGTSGRVEQFF. The CDR3 DNA sequence: TGTGCCAGCAGCTTAGGCGGGACTAGCGGGAGGGTTGAGCAGTTCTTC.

This clone occurred a few times. The chain recombines TRBV18 with TRBJ2-7, with D perhaps matching TRBD1 (5 bases). From germline, CDR1 is KGHSH and CDR2 LQKENI. The V end was cut by 3 bases, the J end by 4 bases, with 16 bases between. The CDR3 extends over 15 amino acids. This CDR3 is CASSPGANLPYEQYF. The CDR3 nucleotides are TGTGCCAGCTCACCTGGGGCCAACTTGCCTTACGAGCAGTACTTC.

This clone turned up a few times. The CDR3 DNA sequence: TGTGCCAGCAGCTTACCAGGATTTGGTGAGCAGTTCTTC. It specifies CASSLPGFGEQFF. The chain is built from TRBV11-2 and TRBJ2-1; D not resolved. Germline CDR1 is SGHAT and CDR2 is FQNNGV. V lost 2 bases, J lost 9 bases, and 11 bases lay in between. The CDR3 runs 13 residues. Supplemented by reference TRBV11-2 and TRBJ2-1, the full variable domain reads EAGVAQSPRYKIIEKRQSVAFWCNPISGHATLYWYQQILGQGPKLLIQFQNNGVVDDSQLPKDRFSAERLKGVDSTLKIQPAKLEDSAVYLCASSLPGFGEQFFGPGTRLTVL.

The J gene is TRBJ1-5, the V gene TRBV7-8, with D uncertain. V was shortened by 1 base and J by 1 base, with 11 bases between the two germline ends. The CDR3 is made up of 16 amino acids. Germline-derived CDR1 and CDR2 are SGHVS and FQNEAQ. CDR3 protein: CASSLERVRSNQPQHF. In DNA form, the CDR3 reads TGTGCCAGCAGCTTAGAGAGGGTTAGAAGCAATCAGCCCCAGCATTTT.

The rearrangement uses TRBV7-9 and TRBJ2-5; 8 bases align to TRBD2. J gave up 10 bases and V 0 bases, and 7 bases lay outside the gene matches. The CDR3 extends over 14 amino acids. Germline V gene data show CDR1 as SEHNR and CDR2 as FQNEAQ (reference sequence). CDR3 in amino acids: CASSLAASGSIQYF. The CDR3 region has the DNA TGTGCCAGCAGCTTAGCGGCCAGCGGGAGTATCCAGTACTTC.

This clone was picked up a small number of times. Here the CDR3 DNA reads TGTGCCAGCAGTGATGACCGGGGGAAGCGCACTGAAGCTTTCTTT. This encodes CASSDDRGKRTEAFF. The V and J genes are TRBV25-1 and TRBJ1-1; tentatively, D is TRBD1 (5 bases). With 3 bases removed from V and 4 bases from J, the gap between germline ends came to 15 bases. The germline gives CDR1 MGHDK, CDR2 SYGVNS. CDR3 length: 15 amino acids.

This clone was counted only a few times. V usage is TRBV2 and J usage is TRBJ2-1, with 7 positions matching TRBD1. CDR3 length: 13 amino acids. The germline gives CDR1 SNHLY, CDR2 FYNNEI. Germline trimming cut 10 bases from V and 8 bases from J; bases unmatched to any gene: 11. The CDR3, as DNA: TGTGCCACCTTACAGGGGAGAAGGGATGAGCAGTTCTTC. Its translation: CATLQGRRDEQFF.

The chain recombines TRBV10-3 with TRBJ2-5; 7 bases agree with TRBD2. This CDR3 has 15 residues. Germline V gives CDR1 ENHRY, CDR2 SYGVKD. V dropped 4 bases and J dropped 1; count of bases not matched to a gene: 6. The CDR3: CAISGGGTGQETQYF. The CDR3 DNA reads TGTGCCATCAGTGGGGGAGGGACCGGCCAAGAGACCCAGTACTTC.

The rearrangement links TRBV6-5 to TRBJ1-2; 12 bases match TRBD1. The CDR3 loop spans 14 amino acids. V shed 7 bases and J 8 bases; nucleotides not matched to a gene: 8. Germline loops: CDR1 MNHEY, CDR2 SVGAGI. The CDR3: CASKRRDRGQGYTF. The CDR3 DNA follows: TGTGCCAGCAAGAGGCGGGACAGGGGGCAGGGCTACACCTTC.

The chain has TRBV13 and TRBJ2-1; 8 bases fit TRBD2. The CDR3 extends over 14 amino acids. Germline V gives CDR1 PRHDT, CDR2 FYEKMQ (reference sequence). After removal of 3 bases from V and 9 bases from J, the junction contained 7 bases not matched to a gene. CDR3 region: CASSLTGREVEQFF. CDR3 DNA sequence: TGTGCCAGCAGCTTGACCGGGAGGGAGGTTGAGCAGTTCTTC.

This clone has more than one count but fewer than ten. This chain uses TRBV28 with TRBJ2-7; D is undetermined. The CDR3 loop spans 13 amino acids. Deletions cut 5 bases from V and 13 bases from J, with 21 bases between. Germline V lookup: CDR1 MDHEN, CDR2 SYDVKM. The CDR3: CASSLERQTSPYF. DNA for the CDR3: TGTGCCAGCAGTCTCGAGCGTCAGACTTCCCCCTACTTC.

This clone has just a few counts. The V and J genes are TRBV23-1 and TRBJ1-4; D remains ambiguous. TRBV23-1 is placed among ORFs of uncertain function. V was cut by 3 bases and J by 1 base, with 18 bases left in between. The CDR3 sequence is 18 residues long. The CDR3 coding sequence is TGCGCCAGCAGTCAGGGCCCCTGCCACCTCGTAACTAATGAAAAACTGTTTTTT. Amino acid sequence: CASSQGPCHLVTNEKLFF.

The chain employs TRBV11-3 and TRBJ2-4; weak D call: TRBD2 (6 bases). Germline V gene sequence: CDR1 SGHNT, CDR2 YENEEA. The CDR3 loop spans 16 amino acids. With 3 bases removed from V and 7 bases from J, the gap between germline ends came to 19 bases. This CDR3 reads CASSFYPDGDFNIQYF. The DNA of the CDR3 is TGTGCCAGCAGCTTCTACCCTGACGGGGACTTCAACATTCAGTACTTC.

The rearrangement joins TRBV9 to TRBJ2-1, with D possibly being TRBD2 (6 bases). V lost 3 bases and J lost 8, with 15 bases in between. Per the germline V gene, CDR1 is SGDLS and CDR2 is YYNGEE. The CDR3 sequence is 14 residues long. The CDR3 region is CASSGGTPWDEQFF. CDR3 nucleotide sequence: TGTGCCAGCAGCGGCGGGACTCCATGGGATGAGCAGTTCTTC.

On this clone: This same CDR3 is encoded by further DNA sequences in the sample. The V gene is TRBV4-1, the J gene TRBJ2-4; D gene ambiguous. This CDR3 has 15 amino acids. Trimming stripped 4 bases from V and 0 bases from J, with 10 bases between. Looked up from germline, CDR1 is MGHRA and CDR2 is YSYEKL. CDR3 nucleotide sequence: TGCGCCAGCAGCCCTCTGGGCTTAGCCAAAAACATTCAGTACTTC. Its translation: CASSPLGLAKNIQYF.

This clone showed up just a few times. The rearrangement joins TRBV7-2 to TRBJ1-2; possible D gene TRBD1, 5 bases. CDR3 length: 13 residues. CDR1 is SGHTA and CDR2 is FQGNSA in the germline V gene. V was shortened by 5 bases and J by 8 bases, with 15 bases between the two germline ends. CDR3 nucleotides: TGTGCCAGCAGCCCGGCGGGGCGGGAGGGCTACACCTTC. As protein: CASSPAGREGYTF. Looking up the rest from reference TRBV7-2 and TRBJ1-2 gives the full variable domain: GAGVSQSPSNKVTEKGKDVELRCDPISGHTALYWYRQSLGQGLEFLIYFQGNSAPDKSGLPSDRFSAERTGGSVSTLTIQRTQQEDSAVYLCASSPAGREGYTFGSGTRLTVV.

The sample holds a few counts of this clone. V is TRBV5-4 and J is TRBJ1-1, with 11 bases aligning to TRBD1. The CDR3 is made up of 15 amino acids. CDR1 and CDR2 (germline): SGHNT, YYREEE (reference sequence). V lost 4 bases to trimming and J lost 5 bases; unmatched junction nucleotides: 7. This CDR3 is CASSPRDRGETEAFF. The CDR3 region has the DNA TGTGCCAGCAGCCCGAGGGACAGGGGGGAGACTGAAGCTTTCTTT.

This clone occurred a few times. The chain combines TRBV5-4 with TRBJ1-1; 8 bases fit TRBD1. Germline loops: CDR1 SGHNT, CDR2 YYREEE (reference sequence). V trimming: 4 bases; J trimming: 3 bases; junction bases outside the gene matches: 17. This CDR3 spans 18 amino acids. CDR3 loop: CASSQGLGRGREDTEAFF. As DNA, the CDR3 is TGTGCCAGCAGCCAAGGGTTGGGCAGGGGGCGAGAGGACACTGAAGCTTTCTTT.